The 3 T cell receptor beta chains in this list originate from one sample, sequenced in a study of cytomegalovirus exposure and HLA in healthy donors. PCR employed 60 Vbeta and 13 Jbeta primers. Sequencing used immunoSEQ multiplex PCR; TCRdb keeps in-frame clones, though not all of them. The sample totals around 97,000 clones; its top ten clones hold 3.5%. Sequenced input: PBMCs. These receptors were collected from a man aged 35 to 55 in good health and CMV-seronegative.

The V call is TRBV9, the J call TRBJ2-5; 11 nucleotides agree with TRBD2. The germline gives CDR1 SGDLS, CDR2 YYNGEE. There are 17 residues in the CDR3. The J segment lost 5 bases and the V segment lost 0 bases, leaving 9 bases of the junction unmatched. In DNA, the CDR3 is TGTGCCAGCAGCGTAGGCGTAGCGGGAGGGCCTCGGGAGACCCAGTACTTC. This translates into CASSVGVAGGPRETQYF. The variable domain in full, with the rest retrieved from reference TRBV9 and TRBJ2-5, is DSGVTQTPKHLITATGQRVTLRCSPRSGDLSVYWYQQSLDQGLQFLIQYYNGEERAKGNILERFSAQQFPDLHSELNLSSLELGDSALYFCASSVGVAGGPRETQYFGPGTRLLVL.

The gene calls are TRBV28 and TRBJ2-6, with TRBD1 matching 9 bases. Germline CDR1 reads MDHEN; CDR2 reads SYDVKM. CDR3 length equals 17 residues. The junction had 7 bases not matched to a gene; V was cut back by 5 bases and J by 2 bases. The CDR3, as DNA: TGTGCCAGCAGTGGTCGGGACAGGGATACTGGGGCCAACGTCCTGACTTTC. Translated, it gives CASSGRDRDTGANVLTF.

The chain links TRBV7-8 to TRBJ2-1; D is possibly TRBD2 (5 bases). Trimming took off 4 bases at V and 3 bases at J, with 10 bases between the two ends. CDR1 and CDR2 (germline): SGHVS, FQNEAQ. The CDR3 consists of 14 residues. CDR3 in amino acids: CASSSLGSYNEQFF. The CDR3 DNA follows: TGTGCCAGCAGCTCCCTGGGGAGCTACAATGAGCAGTTCTTC. The whole variable domain, filled in from reference TRBV7-8 and TRBJ2-1, reads GAGVSQSPRYKVAKRGQDVALRCDPISGHVSLFWYQQALGQGPEFLTYFQNEAQLDKSGLPSDRFFAERPEGSVSTLKIQRTQQEDSAVYLCASSSLGSYNEQFFGPGTRLTVL.